The clone carrying this T cell receptor (beta chain) was detected a few times. Antigen unknown. The entry originates in a study of response to subunit inactivated influenza vaccine. Study results and caveats: The authors proposed limited new T cell recruitment per seasonal influenza vaccination.

The V gene lost 2 bases and the J gene lost 0 bases, with 11 bases spanning the gap. CDR1 and CDR2 from the germline V gene are DFQATT and SNEGSKA (reference sequence). CDR3 size: 15 residues. TCRdb re-derived calls from the RT-PCR reads in MiXCR, one entry per CDR3 protein. The profile shows over 300,000 distinct CDR3 sequences, around a fifth of them singletons. The source was PBMCs from blood, collected less than 22 months after vaccination. V is TRBV20-1 and J is TRBJ1-5, with D possibly TRBD1 on 6 matching bases. This TCR came from a man aged 50 to 69 who received an inactivated influenza vaccine. The CDR3 is CSARQGSYSNQPQHF. The CDR3 DNA follows: TGCAGTGCTAGACAGGGGTCCTATAGCAATCAGCCCCAGCATTTT.